Each of the 19 T cell receptor beta chains below was sequenced from the same sample in a study of blood T cells in healthy people across ages. A J-beta primer mix and a sample-barcoded 5' primer were used in a second PCR of about 7 to 12 cycles. TCRdb used MiXCR to reprocess the 5' RACE reads, holding one entry per CDR3 protein. The sample has 550,000 to 800,000 distinct CDR3 sequences; about 34% are singletons. The sequencing input was blood. These TCRs come from a woman of 80 years or more in good health.

The rearrangement joins TRBV6-5 to TRBJ1-2; D unclear. Germline V gene data show CDR1 as MNHEY and CDR2 as SVGAGI. The CDR3 covers 13 residues. The V gene lost 6 bases and the J gene lost 6 bases, with 14 bases spanning the gap. CDR3 residues: CASSPSWLNGYTF. In DNA form, the CDR3 reads TGTGCCAGCAGCCCTTCGTGGCTGAATGGCTACACCTTC.

Of note for this clonotype: Being one base from a much bigger clone, this may be a read error. The rearrangement uses TRBV6-2 or TRBV6-3 and TRBJ1-2, with unresolved D. This CDR3 comprises 13 residues. Germline CDR1 and CDR2: MNHEY and SVGEGT. The CDR3 protein is CASTPVGFYGHTF. DNA for the CDR3: TGTGCCAGCACCCCGGTGGGGTTCTATGGCCACACCTTC.

Worth noting for this clonotype: The junction does not match germline at one end; this may be a read error. This rearrangement joins TRBV7-7 to TRBJ2-3, with 10 bases identical to TRBD1. Germline assignment: CDR1 SSHAT and CDR2 FNYEAQ (reference sequence). CDR3 length: 15 amino acids. The CDR3 bases are TGTGCTAGCAGCATCGGGACAGGGGGCACAGATACGCAGTATTTT. Translation: CASSIGTGGTDTQYF.

This clonotype was picked up a small number of times. V is TRBV7-2 and J is TRBJ2-3; 10 bases align to TRBD2. The V gene's germline CDR1 is SGHTA and CDR2 FQGNSA. CDR3 size: 16 residues. V lost 7 bases to trimming and J lost 4 bases; unmatched junction nucleotides: 11. CDR3 amino acids: CASTLKRGGRPDTQYF. CDR3 sequence (DNA): TGTGCCAGCACCCTAAAGCGGGGGGGCCGGCCAGATACGCAGTATTTT.

The chain recombines TRBV6-5 with TRBJ2-5, with a possible D match to TRBD2 (5 bases). The germline V gene has CDR1 MNHEY and CDR2 SVGAGI. With 10 bases removed from V and 2 bases from J, the gap between germline ends came to 14 bases. CDR3 size: 13 residues. The CDR3 here is CAIKDSVQETQYF. The CDR3 bases are TGTGCCATCAAGGACTCGGTACAAGAGACCCAGTACTTC.

This clonotype has a count of ten or more. The chain links TRBV19 to TRBJ1-2; D not certain. CDR3 length: 13 amino acids. Germline-derived CDR1 and CDR2 are LNHDA and SQIVND (reference sequence). The V end was cut by 6 bases, the J end by 5 bases, with 13 bases between. The CDR3 DNA is TGTGCCAGTAGGCCCGTAGGGATGTATGGCTACACCTTC. This sequence encodes CASRPVGMYGYTF.

The chain uses TRBV3-1 and TRBJ2-4; TRBD1 agrees at 7 bases. This CDR3 has 15 residues. The germline V gene encodes CDR1 LGHDT and CDR2 YNNKEL (reference sequence). J lost 13 bases, V lost 0 bases, and 12 bases had no gene match. CDR3 coding DNA: TGTGCCAGCAGCCAAGAGGGGACAGCTTACAATGAGCAGTACTTC. Its translation is CASSQEGTAYNEQYF.

This chain links TRBV5-1 with TRBJ2-1; tentatively, D is TRBD1 (6 bases). Germline V gene sequence: CDR1 SGHRS, CDR2 YFSETQ. Trimming removed 9 bases from V and 4 bases from J, with 17 bases in between. The CDR3 is made up of 14 amino acids. Here the CDR3 reads CATSPGDGYNEQFF. CDR3 nucleotides: TGCGCCACCTCACCAGGGGACGGGTACAATGAGCAGTTCTTC.

V is TRBV24-1 and J is TRBJ2-5, with D possibly being TRBD2 (6 bases). Between the trimmed V and J ends, which lost 1 base and 0 bases, there was a span of 8 bases. CDR1 KGHDR and CDR2 SFDVKD come from the germline V gene. The CDR3 totals 15 residues. Written as DNA, the CDR3 is TGTGCCACCAGTGATTTATCGGGGGACCAAGAGACCCAGTACTTC. This sequence encodes CATSDLSGDQETQYF.

The CDR3 sequence: CASSLSLTANYGYTF. CDR3 DNA sequence: TGTGCCAGCAGCTTGTCTTTGACAGCTAACTATGGCTACACCTTC. The chain uses TRBV11-2 and TRBJ1-2; the D gene is possibly TRBD1 (5 bases). The CDR3 has 15 amino acids. V shed 3 bases and J shed 0 bases, with 11 bases lying between them. Per germline, CDR1 SGHAT and CDR2 FQNNGV.

This clonotype showed up many times. V is TRBV5-6 and J is TRBJ2-1, with 9 nucleotides matching TRBD2. The CDR3 is 16 residues long. Trimming cost V 5 bases and J 1 base; bases outside gene matches: 7. CDR1 is SGHDT, CDR2 YYEEEE, per germline. The CDR3 protein is CASREAGGPSYNEQFF. In nucleotides, the CDR3 is TGTGCCAGCAGAGAAGCGGGGGGCCCGTCCTACAATGAGCAGTTCTTC.

In DNA, the CDR3 is TGCAGTGCTAGTTATAGCGGGGGGGAGGGAGATACGCAGTATTTT. Encoded protein: CSASYSGGEGDTQYF. The chain combines TRBV20-1 with TRBJ2-3; 11 positions agree with TRBD2. Trimming removed 3 bases from V and 5 bases from J; junction bases left unmatched: 7. CDR1 and CDR2 from the germline V gene are DFQATT and SNEGSKA (reference sequence). This CDR3 is 15 amino acids long.

At least ten counts were recorded for this clonotype. The chain has TRBV10-3 and TRBJ1-2, with TRBD1 as a possible D gene (5 bases). This CDR3 has 13 amino acids. V was trimmed by 10 bases and J by 4 bases, leaving 16 bases between them. Germline lookup yields CDR1 ENHRY and CDR2 SYGVKD. CDR3 amino acids: CASLGVLGYGYTF. CDR3 sequence (DNA): TGTGCCAGCCTGGGGGTATTGGGCTATGGCTACACCTTC.

The V call is TRBV20-1, the J call TRBJ2-2; 8 bases are a match to TRBD1. V shed 5 bases and J 1 base; nucleotides not matched to a gene: 6. Germline CDR1 and CDR2: DFQATT and SNEGSKA (reference sequence). CDR3 length: 15 amino acids. CDR3 DNA: TGCAGTGCTGCCGTCAGGGGGCTGAACACCGGGGAGCTGTTTTTT. Translating gives CSAAVRGLNTGELFF.

This clonotype was picked up one time. The chain uses TRBV25-1 and TRBJ1-3, with TRBD1 matching 7 bases. Germline V gene sequence: CDR1 MGHDK, CDR2 SYGVNS. Trimming took 6 bases from V and 2 from J; bases not matched to a gene: 4. The CDR3 has 14 amino acids. The CDR3 region is CASRPTGTGNTIYF. CDR3 DNA sequence: TGTGCCAGCAGACCGACAGGGACTGGAAACACCATATATTTT.

This clonotype has a count of ten or more. The chain links TRBV20-1 to TRBJ2-3; D unclear. Germline-derived CDR1 and CDR2 are DFQATT and SNEGSKA (reference sequence). Trimming removed 3 bases at V and 2 bases at J, with 12 bases between. The CDR3 runs to 14 residues. Here the CDR3 DNA reads TGCAGTGCTAGGATCGGTTCGTACACAGATACGCAGTATTTT. Protein: CSARIGSYTDTQYF.

This clonotype has a count of ten or more. The gene calls are TRBV5-1 and TRBJ2-1, with 9 bases identical to TRBD2. CDR3 length: 15 residues. After removal of 0 bases from V and 8 bases from J, the junction contained 6 bases not matched to a gene. Germline CDR1 SGHRS, CDR2 YFSETQ. CDR3 sequence reads: CASSLGGGAAYEQFF. Here the CDR3 DNA reads TGCGCCAGCAGCTTGGGCGGGGGGGCCGCCTATGAGCAGTTCTTC. The entire variable domain, with the rest obtained from reference TRBV5-1 and TRBJ2-1, is as follows: KAGVTQTPRYLIKTRGQQVTLSCSPISGHRSVSWYQQTPGQGLQFLFEYFSETQRNKGNFPGRFSGRQFSNSRSEMNVSTLELGDSALYLCASSLGGGAAYEQFFGPGTRLTVL.

This sequence joins TRBV20-1 and TRBJ2-5; tentative D call: TRBD2 (6 bases). CDR1 is DFQATT and CDR2 is SNEGSKA in the germline V gene (reference sequence). CDR3 length: 12 amino acids. CDR3 amino acids: CRGTGEQETQYF. The DNA for the CDR3 is TGCAGAGGGACTGGCGAACAAGAGACCCAGTACTTC.

Many counts were recorded for this clonotype. This chain uses TRBV6-6 with TRBJ1-1; D not certain. Germline values: CDR1 MNHNY, CDR2 SVGAGI (reference sequence). The CDR3 is 13 amino acids. The V end lost 2 bases, the J end lost 6 bases, and 10 bases lay between the germline ends. The CDR3 sequence: CASSYQLLAEAFF. The CDR3 DNA sequence: TGTGCCAGCAGTTACCAGCTCCTTGCTGAAGCTTTCTTT.